This T cell receptor beta chain emerged from a study of T cell repertoires in aging, cancer and after chemotherapy. Study in general: Donor ages fell into six groups from 30 or younger up to 70 or older. Glioblastoma patients receiving temozolomide-based therapy gave paired samples before and after chemotherapy. General observations from the study: No conclusions about immunological memory after chemotherapy can be drawn from the repertoire data.

Peripheral blood genomic DNA, not sorted cells or RNA, was the template. In this sample, this clonotype is medium-sized. Its target is not known. Rearranged V-D-J TRB sequences were amplified with a mixed TRB-A/B primer pool. TCRdb processed the multiplex PCR reads anew with MiXCR; each CDR3 protein has one entry. This sample has roughly 1,800 distinct CDR3 sequences, with around 20% found just once. There are 14 residues in the CDR3. The germline gives CDR1 KGHDR, CDR2 SFDVKD. Trimming shortened V by 5 bases and J by 0 bases, and 8 bases separated the two germline ends. The sequenced sample was blood. The V and J genes are TRBV24-1 and TRBJ2-3; D gene ambiguous. This sequence was found in a human donor with a solid tumor. The CDR3 DNA reads as TGTGCCACCAGTGGGCAGGCTAGCACAGATACGCAGTATTTT. Its translation: CATSGQASTDTQYF.